This TCR beta chain was captured by sequencing in a study of blood T cells in healthy people across ages. This clonotype was observed at least ten times. Then a second PCR, running about 6 to 12 cycles, was carried out with a sample-barcoded 5' primer and a J-beta primer mix. TCRdb fed the 5' RACE reads into MiXCR, producing one record per CDR3 protein. The sample holds approximately 780,000 distinct CDR3 sequences; around a quarter are singletons and the top ten take around 3%. Per sample, no less than 5 micrograms of total RNA were extracted. This same sample was also part of a study on T cells of mothers and their children. This second study says: Overlap measured in related mother-child pairs was slightly, non-significantly higher than in unrelated pairs.

This clonotype was sampled from a boy younger than 18 in good health. The source material was blood.

CDR3 DNA sequence: TGCAGCGTTGAGGGCGTATGGGGCTCCTCTGGGGCCAACGTCCTGACTTTC. It is translated as CSVEGVWGSSGANVLTF. The chain has TRBV29-1 and TRBJ2-6; D perhaps matches TRBD1 (5 bases). The ends were cut back, 3 bases at V and 0 bases at J, with 15 bases in the middle. The CDR3 has 17 amino acids. CDR1 SQVTM and CDR2 ANQGSEA come from the germline V gene.